One sample yielded the 23 T cell receptor beta chains listed below, sequenced in a study of post-analysis software for immune sequencing data. Study conclusions and caveats: Elevated frequency relative to controls characterized four or five TRBV segments in patients, TRBV5-6, TRBV5-1 and TRBV20-1 among them.

Their antigen targets remain unknown. Each TCR beta cDNA library carried unique molecular identifiers. A single record per CDR3 protein comes from TCRdb applying MiXCR to the PCR reads. The sample includes a few hundred thousand distinct CDR3 sequences, roughly 46% of them seen just once. Sequencing input: blood. The receptors here all came from a girl under 18 with multiple sclerosis.

In its sample, this clonotype was seen a few times. V and J are TRBV20-1 and TRBJ2-3; TRBD2 matches at 9 bases. The CDR3 consists of 16 residues. In germline, CDR1 is DFQATT, CDR2 SNEGSKA (reference sequence). Unmatched junction bases numbered 11, after V lost 3 bases and J lost 4 bases. The CDR3: CSASPLTSGTADTQYF. CDR3 in DNA: TGCAGTGCTAGCCCTTTGACTAGCGGAACGGCAGATACGCAGTATTTT.

This clonotype was seen a handful of times. This chain links TRBV7-6 with TRBJ2-7; 7 bases map to TRBD2. Germline V CDR1 and CDR2: SGHVS, FNYEAQ. The ends lost 5 bases at V and 0 bases at J; junction bases unmatched: 7. The CDR3 runs to 15 residues. The CDR3 reads CASSPGRGSSYEQYF. For the CDR3, the DNA is TGTGCCAGCAGCCCGGGGCGCGGGAGCTCCTACGAGCAGTACTTC.

This sequence joins TRBV29-1 and TRBJ1-2; 7 nucleotides agree with TRBD1. The CDR3 sequence is 13 residues long. The germline V gene has CDR1 SQVTM and CDR2 ANQGSEA. Trimming removed 6 bases from V and 2 bases from J; junction bases left unmatched: 6. The CDR3 sequence: CSVGQETNYGYTF. Written as DNA, the CDR3 is TGCAGCGTCGGACAGGAGACCAACTATGGCTACACCTTC.

This clonotype appeared a few times. This rearrangement joins TRBV6-2 or TRBV6-3 to TRBJ2-7; TRBD2 aligns across 7 bases. Trimming removed 6 bases from V and 3 bases from J; junction bases left unmatched: 5. This CDR3 has 13 amino acids. Germline V CDR1 and CDR2: MNHEY, SVGEGT. The CDR3 is CASSEGLDYEQYF. Here the CDR3 DNA reads TGTGCCAGCAGCGAAGGACTAGACTACGAGCAGTACTTC.

The genes are TRBV20-1 and TRBJ2-3; 7 nucleotides match TRBD2. Germline V gene sequence: CDR1 DFQATT, CDR2 SNEGSKA (reference sequence). The CDR3 runs to 15 residues. J lost 0 bases, V lost 6 bases, and 9 bases had no gene match. The CDR3 DNA is TGCAGTGCCCTGGGAGGGCTCCATAGCACAGATACGCAGTATTTT. Translated: CSALGGLHSTDTQYF.

The chain uses TRBV5-6 and TRBJ2-2; 9 positions agree with TRBD2. The CDR3 totals 17 residues. In germline, CDR1 is SGHDT, CDR2 YYEEEE. Unmatched junction bases numbered 8, after V lost 4 bases and J lost 1 base. CDR3 residues: CASSLSLTSGNTGELFF. DNA for the CDR3: TGTGCCAGCAGCCTCTCTTTGACTAGCGGGAACACCGGGGAGCTGTTTTTT.

The table lists this clonotype with a few counts. This CDR3 reads CASSRYPGQGTDTQYF. In DNA, the CDR3 is TGTGCCAGCAGCCGGTACCCGGGACAGGGCACAGATACGCAGTATTTT. The chain links TRBV3-1 to TRBJ2-3; TRBD1 aligns across 8 bases. The length of the CDR3 is 16 residues. The trim removed 4 bases at V and 1 base at J, leaving 7 bases unmatched. In germline, CDR1 is LGHDT, CDR2 YNNKEL (reference sequence).

This chain uses TRBV5-1 with TRBJ2-7, with 7 bases aligning to TRBD1. V trimming: 4 bases; J trimming: 3 bases; junction bases outside the gene matches: 13. The CDR3 loop spans 16 amino acids. Germline CDR1 and CDR2: SGHRS and YFSETQ. CDR3 residues: CASSPGQLRIGYEQYF. In nucleotides, the CDR3 is TGCGCCAGCAGCCCGGGACAGCTACGAATCGGCTACGAGCAGTACTTC. The whole variable domain, filled in from reference TRBV5-1 and TRBJ2-7, reads KAGVTQTPRYLIKTRGQQVTLSCSPISGHRSVSWYQQTPGQGLQFLFEYFSETQRNKGNFPGRFSGRQFSNSRSEMNVSTLELGDSALYLCASSPGQLRIGYEQYFGPGTRLTVT.

The chain employs TRBV14 and TRBJ2-3, with a weak D call TRBD1 (5 bases). Germline V gene sequence: CDR1 SGHDN, CDR2 FVKESK. The CDR3 totals 16 residues. V was cut by 0 bases and J by 3 bases, with 13 bases left in between. DNA of the CDR3: TGTGCCAGCAGCCAAGATCTGGCAGGGTTGACAGATACGCAGTATTTT. Translation gives CASSQDLAGLTDTQYF.

This clonotype came up a few times. CDR3 in amino acids: CASSQEGGTSRTDEQFF. CDR3 DNA: TGCGCCAGCAGCCAAGAAGGAGGGACTAGCCGAACTGATGAGCAGTTCTTC. J is TRBJ2-1 and V is TRBV4-1, with 9 bases lining up with TRBD2. The trim removed 0 bases at V and 8 bases at J, leaving 11 bases unmatched. CDR3 size: 17 residues. The germline V gene encodes CDR1 MGHRA and CDR2 YSYEKL.

V usage is TRBV7-9 and J usage is TRBJ2-3, with TRBD2 matching over 8 bases. V was clipped by 5 bases and J by 5 bases; unmatched bases: 9. The CDR3 contains 15 residues. CDR1 is SEHNR, CDR2 FQNEAQ, per germline (reference sequence). The CDR3 DNA follows: TGTGCCAGCAGCCAACCGGGACTAGGGGAAGATACGCAGTATTTT. It codes for CASSQPGLGEDTQYF.

The genes are TRBV7-6 and TRBJ1-4; D unclear. CDR1 and CDR2 (germline): SGHVS, FNYEAQ. V was clipped by 3 bases and J by 7 bases, with 21 bases between them. The CDR3 length is 17 residues. Here the CDR3 DNA reads TGTGCCAGCAGCTTCTATCACCGGGCAATCGGTAGTGAAAAACTGTTTTTT. It specifies CASSFYHRAIGSEKLFF. Complete variable domain (other parts from reference TRBV7-6 and TRBJ1-4): GAGVSQSPRYKVTKRGQDVALRCDPISGHVSLYWYRQALGQGPEFLTYFNYEAQQDKSGLPNDRFSAERPEGSISTLTIQRTEQRDSAMYRCASSFYHRAIGSEKLFFGSGTQLSVL.

This clonotype appeared many times. J is TRBJ2-3 and V is TRBV7-9; D is unclear. The CDR3 is 12 residues long. Trimming took 2 bases from V and 4 from J, leaving 4 bases between them. The germline V gene has CDR1 SEHNR and CDR2 FQNEAQ (reference sequence). In nucleotides, the CDR3 is TGTGCCAGCAGCTTATACTCAGATACGCAGTATTTT. Residues: CASSLYSDTQYF.

The V call is TRBV7-3, the J call TRBJ2-2; perhaps D is TRBD1 or TRBD2 (5 bases each). V was shortened by 5 bases and J by 4 bases, with 11 bases between the two germline ends. The germline gives CDR1 SGHTA, CDR2 FQGTGA. The CDR3 is 14 amino acids. DNA of the CDR3: TGTGCCAGCAGCCCGGGGACGGGCACCGGGGAGCTGTTTTTT. The encoded protein is CASSPGTGTGELFF.

Only one count was recorded for this clonotype. The gene calls are TRBV21-1 and TRBJ2-5; the listed D gene, TRBD2, was not tested against the DNA. The J call may be faulty, since TRBJ2-7 better matches the DNA end. TRBV21-1 is listed as a pseudogene. The CDR3 length is 18 residues. CDR3: CASSKGTSGRAEEDEQYF. CDR3 nucleotide sequence: TGTGCCAGCAGCAAGGGGACTAGCGGGAGGGCCGAGGAGGACGAGCAGTACTTC.

This clonotype was detected a few times. This sequence joins TRBV9 and TRBJ2-6; tentatively, D is TRBD1 or TRBD2 (7 bases each). The CDR3 loop spans 16 amino acids. Looked up from germline, CDR1 is SGDLS and CDR2 is YYNGEE. Trimming stripped 3 bases from V and 1 base from J, with 11 bases between. The CDR3 sequence is CASSGQGGSGANVLTF. CDR3 coding DNA: TGTGCCAGCAGCGGACAGGGAGGGTCTGGGGCCAACGTCCTGACTTTC.

This clonotype has more than one count but fewer than ten. V and J are TRBV6-6 and TRBJ2-3; TRBD2 matches at 14 bases. This CDR3 has 16 amino acids. The germline V gene has CDR1 MNHNY and CDR2 SVGAGI (reference sequence). V trimming: 6 bases; J trimming: 2 bases; junction bases outside the gene matches: 4. The CDR3 loop is CASSGTSGRATDTQYF. The DNA of the CDR3 is TGTGCCAGCAGCGGGACTAGCGGGAGAGCCACAGATACGCAGTATTTT.

The chain combines TRBV7-2 with TRBJ2-7; 8 positions agree with TRBD1. V shed 1 base and J 5 bases; nucleotides not matched to a gene: 16. The CDR3 sequence is 18 residues long. The germline V gene has CDR1 SGHTA and CDR2 FQGNSA. The CDR3 nucleotides are TGTGCCAGCAGCTTAGATTTTGGGGAGCAGGGGGCGCGGAACGAGCAGTACTTC. Its protein is CASSLDFGEQGARNEQYF.

The chain employs TRBV9 and TRBJ1-2; perhaps TRBD1 as D (6 bases). V lost 7 bases and J lost 1, with 20 bases in between. The germline V gene has CDR1 SGDLS and CDR2 YYNGEE. The CDR3 loop spans 16 amino acids. This CDR3 is CASLPAPDSINYGYTF. CDR3 in DNA: TGTGCCAGCCTCCCTGCCCCGGACAGCATTAACTATGGCTACACCTTC. The variable domain in full, completed from reference TRBV9 and TRBJ1-2, reads DSGVTQTPKHLITATGQRVTLRCSPRSGDLSVYWYQQSLDQGLQFLIQYYNGEERAKGNILERFSAQQFPDLHSELNLSSLELGDSALYFCASLPAPDSINYGYTFGSGTRLTVV.

The chain uses TRBV7-9 and TRBJ2-7; D is possibly TRBD1 (6 bases). Trimming removed 6 bases at V and 4 bases at J, with 10 bases between. Looked up from germline, CDR1 is SEHNR and CDR2 is FQNEAQ (reference sequence). CDR3 length: 12 residues. Here the CDR3 reads CASRSQGYEQYF. CDR3 sequence (DNA): TGTGCCAGCAGGTCGCAGGGGTACGAGCAGTACTTC.

This chain connects TRBV5-1 to TRBJ2-3; D perhaps matches TRBD2 (5 bases). The CDR3 runs 16 residues. Germline assignment: CDR1 SGHRS and CDR2 YFSETQ. The V end lost 2 bases, the J end lost 5 bases, and 18 bases lay between the germline ends. The CDR3 sequence is CASSFNPRPRGDTQYF. The CDR3, as DNA: TGCGCCAGCAGCTTCAATCCGCGCCCCCGGGGAGATACGCAGTATTTT. Full variable domain (missing parts from reference TRBV5-1 and TRBJ2-3): KAGVTQTPRYLIKTRGQQVTLSCSPISGHRSVSWYQQTPGQGLQFLFEYFSETQRNKGNFPGRFSGRQFSNSRSEMNVSTLELGDSALYLCASSFNPRPRGDTQYFGPGTRLTVL.

This sequence joins TRBV20-1 and TRBJ2-5; possibly TRBD1 for D (5 bases). V was shortened by 4 bases and J by 3 bases, with 12 bases between the two germline ends. In germline, CDR1 is DFQATT, CDR2 SNEGSKA (reference sequence). CDR3 length: 13 residues. CDR3 nucleotide sequence: TGCAGTGCTATTGAGTCAGGGAAAGAGACCCAGTACTTC. This translates into CSAIESGKETQYF.

The CDR3 coding sequence is TGCGCCAGCAGCTTGGGGGCGATCCAAGAGACCCAGTACTTC. Encoded protein: CASSLGAIQETQYF. The chain is built from TRBV5-1 and TRBJ2-5; D unclear. CDR1 is SGHRS, CDR2 YFSETQ, per germline. Trimming pared 0 bases from V and 1 base from J, leaving 7 bases between. The CDR3 is 14 amino acids.